These 28 T cell receptor beta chains originate from one sample sequenced in a study of neurological immune-mediated disorders. One entry per CDR3 protein, called by TCRdb with MiXCR from the 5' RACE reads. This sample has 75,000 to 90,000 distinct CDR3 sequences, with approximately 10% found just once. Specimen: PBMCs. These receptors were obtained from a man aged 40-55 years in good health.

The sample holds many counts of this clonotype. The V gene is TRBV7-2, the J gene TRBJ1-1; 9 bases fit TRBD1. The V segment lost 0 bases and the J segment 4 bases; nucleotides outside the gene matches: 3. CDR3 length equals 15 residues. The V gene's germline CDR1 is SGHTA and CDR2 FQGNSA. The CDR3 DNA is TGTGCCAGCAGCTTAGCGGGGACAGGGCTCACTGAAGCTTTCTTT. Its protein product is CASSLAGTGLTEAFF.

This clonotype has at least ten counts. The chain is built from TRBV6-6 and TRBJ1-4; D unresolved. Germline loops: CDR1 MNHNY, CDR2 SVGAGI (reference sequence). V was trimmed by 6 bases and J by 8 bases, leaving 16 bases between them. The CDR3 is 14 residues long. In DNA form, the CDR3 reads TGTGCCAGCAGCCCCGTCGGGCTGCAGGAAAAACTGTTTTTT. The encoded protein is CASSPVGLQEKLFF.

Judged by abundance, this clonotype is medium-sized (0.01 to 0.1%). This chain joins TRBV3-1 and TRBJ2-3; possible D gene TRBD2, 6 bases. The germline CDR1 and CDR2 sequences are LGHDT and YNNKEL (reference sequence). Trimming pared 3 bases from V and 6 bases from J, leaving 25 bases between. CDR3 length: 18 residues. The CDR3 spells CASSHLIIAAEGSDTQYF. For the CDR3, the DNA is TGTGCCAGCAGCCATTTAATTATAGCGGCGGAGGGTTCGGATACGCAGTATTTT.

This clonotype was counted at least ten times. The V gene is TRBV5-1, the J gene TRBJ1-2, with D hard to call. The V gene lost 3 bases and the J gene lost 0 bases, with 9 bases spanning the gap. CDR1 and CDR2 (germline): SGHRS, YFSETQ. The CDR3 covers 14 residues. The CDR3 loop reads CASSSHEANYGYTF. CDR3 sequence (DNA): TGCGCCAGCAGCTCACACGAAGCTAACTATGGCTACACCTTC.

This clonotype was seen many times. V is TRBV14 and J is TRBJ2-7; 8 nucleotides align to TRBD1. Trimming removed 1 base from V and 5 bases from J; junction bases left unmatched: 4. The CDR3 has 14 amino acids. CDR1 and CDR2 (germline): SGHDN, FVKESK. The CDR3 DNA is TGTGCCAGCAGCCAAGCCGGACAGGGCCACGAGCAGTACTTC. It yields the protein CASSQAGQGHEQYF.

This clonotype came up many times. V gene TRBV28 combines with J gene TRBJ1-2; TRBD1 aligns across 12 bases. CDR1 and CDR2 (germline): MDHEN, SYDVKM. V lost 6 bases to trimming and J lost 8 bases; unmatched junction nucleotides: 7. The CDR3 sequence is 14 residues long. The CDR3 loop reads CASRPGQGAQGYTF. The CDR3 DNA is TGTGCCAGCAGGCCGGGACAGGGGGCCCAAGGCTACACCTTC.

Ten or more counts support this clonotype. The CDR3 sequence is CASRPGRFEGSYEQYF. The CDR3 DNA reads as TGTGCCAGCAGACCAGGGCGATTTGAGGGATCCTACGAGCAGTACTTC. The rearrangement joins TRBV27 to TRBJ2-7, with D tentatively TRBD1 or TRBD2 (5 bases each). The CDR3 loop spans 16 amino acids. Trimming took 6 bases from V and 1 from J, leaving 19 bases between them. Germline loops: CDR1 MNHEY, CDR2 SMNVEV (reference sequence).

This clonotype was observed many times. This chain connects TRBV7-9 to TRBJ1-1; D unresolved. The germline gives CDR1 SEHNR, CDR2 FQNEAQ (reference sequence). The ends were cut back, 1 base at V and 5 bases at J, with 5 bases in the middle. The CDR3 loop spans 12 amino acids. This chain's CDR3 is CASSLGETEAFF. In DNA, the CDR3 is TGTGCCAGCAGCTTAGGGGAGACTGAAGCTTTCTTT.

This clonotype appeared many times. As DNA, the CDR3 is TGCGCCAGCTCGGTTGGGACAGCGAATGAAAAACTGTTTTTT. Translated, it gives CASSVGTANEKLFF. The J gene is TRBJ1-4, the V gene TRBV10-1; 7 nucleotides match TRBD1. Germline V gene data show CDR1 as WNHNN and CDR2 as SYGVQD (reference sequence). Trimming at V came to 8 bases and at J to 5 bases, leaving 8 bases not matched to a gene. The CDR3 length is 14 residues.

This chain joins TRBV10-3 and TRBJ1-2; 9 bases line up with TRBD1. V was clipped by 4 bases and J by 2 bases; unmatched bases: 8. The germline V gene has CDR1 ENHRY and CDR2 SYGVKD. The CDR3 has 16 residues. The CDR3: CAISVQRQGENYGYTF. CDR3 nucleotides: TGTGCCATCAGTGTGCAAAGACAGGGGGAGAACTATGGCTACACCTTC.

Note on this clonotype: The junction departs from germline at one end; a sequencing error may be responsible. The chain employs TRBV4-1 and TRBJ2-1; 12 nucleotides agree with TRBD2. Germline loops: CDR1 MGHRA, CDR2 YSYEKL. This CDR3 spans 15 amino acids. The CDR3 coding sequence is TGCGCCAGCAGCCAGCTAGCGGGGGGGCTCTATGAACAGTTCTTC. It translates to CASSQLAGGLYEQFF.

This clonotype appeared many times. The rearrangement joins TRBV11-2 to TRBJ2-1, with D possibly called TRBD1 or TRBD2 (5 bases each). The CDR3 contains 16 residues. V lost 1 base and J 0 bases, leaving 10 bases between the germline ends. Per germline, CDR1 SGHAT and CDR2 FQNNGV. The CDR3 sequence: CASSLGPGSSYNEQFF. CDR3 sequence (DNA): TGTGCCAGCAGCTTAGGGCCAGGGAGCTCCTACAATGAGCAGTTCTTC.

This clonotype came up many times. The chain uses TRBV11-2 and TRBJ2-5; 7 nucleotides match TRBD1. With V trimmed by 0 bases and J by 5 bases, 9 bases remained unmatched. Germline assignment: CDR1 SGHAT and CDR2 FQNNGV. The CDR3 is made up of 16 amino acids. CDR3 region: CASSLDGTGARETQYF. The CDR3 DNA sequence: TGTGCCAGCAGCTTAGATGGAACAGGGGCCAGGGAGACCCAGTACTTC.

This clonotype was seen many times. The chain links TRBV18 to TRBJ2-7; tentative D call: TRBD1 (5 bases). Germline V gives CDR1 KGHSH, CDR2 LQKENI. CDR3 size: 13 residues. Trimming took off 5 bases at V and 7 bases at J, with 15 bases between the two ends. Here the CDR3 reads CASSTGHLLEQYF. The DNA for the CDR3 is TGTGCCAGCTCAACTGGACACCTGTTGGAGCAGTACTTC.

This clonotype was found many times. The V and J genes are TRBV20-1 and TRBJ2-5, with D possibly matching TRBD2 (6 bases). Germline V gives CDR1 DFQATT, CDR2 SNEGSKA (reference sequence). V lost 3 bases and J 6 bases, leaving 14 bases between the germline ends. This CDR3 region has 13 residues. The CDR3 sequence is CSARPTGEKTQYF. The CDR3 region has the DNA TGCAGTGCTAGGCCGACGGGGGAGAAGACCCAGTACTTC.

Regarding this clonotype: A single base separates this from a much larger clone, so it may be a read error. The rearrangement uses TRBV28 and TRBJ1-5; D gene ambiguous. Germline-derived CDR1 and CDR2 are MDHEN and SYDVKM. The CDR3 runs to 14 residues. Trimming removed 3 bases from V and 5 bases from J, with 11 bases in between. In DNA, the CDR3 is TGTGCCAGCAGTTTCGGTTCGATGGATCAGCCCCAGCATTTT. The encoded protein is CASSFGSMDQPQHF.

This clonotype was seen ten or more times. The chain joins TRBV7-9 to TRBJ2-3; D perhaps matches TRBD1 (6 bases). The CDR3 extends over 16 amino acids. V was pared by 1 base and J by 6 bases, with 17 bases between. CDR1 SEHNR and CDR2 FQNEAQ come from the germline V gene (reference sequence). CDR3 loop: CASSLVTARGTDTQYF. The CDR3 DNA reads as TGTGCCAGCAGCTTAGTTACAGCCAGGGGTACGGATACGCAGTATTTT.

This clonotype was counted ten times or more. The V and J genes are TRBV20-1 and TRBJ1-1, with D possibly TRBD1 on 6 matching bases. The CDR3 extends over 12 amino acids. Trimming took off 5 bases at V and 7 bases at J, with 14 bases between the two ends. The germline V gene encodes CDR1 DFQATT and CDR2 SNEGSKA (reference sequence). In nucleotides, the CDR3 is TGCAGTGCTGAACTCACAGGGAATGAAGCTTTCTTT. Residues: CSAELTGNEAFF.

This clonotype was counted ten times or more. The chain links TRBV5-1 to TRBJ2-5; 8 nucleotides match TRBD1. The CDR3 length is 15 residues. Germline lookup yields CDR1 SGHRS and CDR2 YFSETQ. The V gene end was trimmed by 10 bases and the J gene end by 4 bases; junction bases not matched to a gene: 15. The CDR3 here is CAGSAGQGGGETQYF. CDR3 DNA: TGCGCCGGGTCGGCAGGACAGGGAGGCGGAGAGACCCAGTACTTC.

The table lists this clonotype with many counts. The gene calls are TRBV5-1 and TRBJ1-1, with TRBD1 as a possible D gene (5 bases). CDR3 length equals 13 residues. Germline values: CDR1 SGHRS, CDR2 YFSETQ. Trimming cost V 0 bases and J 5 bases, with 8 bases left between them. In nucleotides, the CDR3 is TGCGCCAGCAGCTTGGGGGACGCGACTGAAGCTTTCTTT. This gives the protein CASSLGDATEAFF.

Regarding this clonotype: At one boundary the junction diverges from the germline segment, which might be a read error. J is TRBJ1-1 and V is TRBV28, with D uncertain. Per the germline V gene, CDR1 is MDHEN and CDR2 is SYDVKM. The CDR3 totals 11 residues. CDR3 coding DNA: TGTGCCAGCACCTTCAACACTGACGCTTTCTTT. It is translated as CASTFNTDAFF.

This clonotype appeared many times. This chain uses TRBV5-1 with TRBJ2-3, with D uncertain. The CDR3 sequence is 12 residues long. Trimming took 0 bases from V and 2 from J, leaving 1 base between them. Germline V lookup: CDR1 SGHRS, CDR2 YFSETQ. The CDR3 here is CASSLATDTQYF. For the CDR3, the DNA is TGCGCCAGCAGCTTGGCCACAGATACGCAGTATTTT.

This clonotype came up many times. V gene TRBV12-3 or TRBV12-4 combines with J gene TRBJ1-1; TRBD1 is a possible D gene (5 bases). This CDR3 comprises 14 residues. V was cut by 1 base and J by 0 bases, with 6 bases left in between. The CDR3 here is CASSLGQLNTEAFF. In DNA, the CDR3 is TGTGCCAGCAGTTTAGGACAGTTGAACACTGAAGCTTTCTTT.

At least ten counts were recorded for this clonotype. This chain connects TRBV7-2 to TRBJ2-1, with D possibly being TRBD2 (6 bases). Germline V gives CDR1 SGHTA, CDR2 FQGNSA. This CDR3 comprises 16 residues. Trimming removed 1 base from V and 1 base from J, with 11 bases in between. CDR3 nucleotide sequence: TGTGCCAGCAGCTTAGGTGGGCGGGGATCCTACAATGAGCAGTTCTTC. Protein: CASSLGGRGSYNEQFF.

This clonotype is categorized as medium-sized. This chain links TRBV5-5 with TRBJ2-2; D is unresolved. Trimming removed 4 bases from V and 4 bases from J, with 17 bases in between. The CDR3 sequence is 16 residues long. CDR1 is SGHKS and CDR2 is YYEKEE in the germline V gene (reference sequence). The CDR3 spells CASSRAMGSGTGELFF. DNA of the CDR3: TGTGCCAGCAGCCGCGCGATGGGGTCGGGCACCGGGGAGCTGTTTTTT.

Many counts were recorded for this clonotype. The CDR3 is CASSPGLAGSTDTQYF. The CDR3 bases are TGTGCCAGCAGCCCCGGACTAGCGGGGAGCACAGATACGCAGTATTTT. The rearrangement uses TRBV7-3 and TRBJ2-3; 12 bases agree with TRBD2. The CDR3 has 16 residues. Losses at the gene ends were 5 bases for V and 0 bases for J; bases not matched to a gene: 3. CDR1 is SGHTA, CDR2 FQGTGA, per germline.

V usage is TRBV5-1 and J usage is TRBJ1-2; 9 bases map to TRBD1. The CDR3 contains 14 residues. From germline, CDR1 is SGHRS and CDR2 YFSETQ. With 4 bases clipped from V and 4 bases from J, the junction kept 5 bases outside the gene matches. CDR3 nucleotides: TGCGCCAGCAGCACCGGACAGGGGCCCTATGGCTACACCTTC. It is translated as CASSTGQGPYGYTF.

A word on this clonotype: This may be a read error, as it is one base from a much larger clone. Here the CDR3 omits its conserved ending phenylalanine or tryptophan, so a read error is the likely source. The chain links TRBV7-9 to TRBJ2-1; 10 positions agree with TRBD2. This CDR3 comprises 15 residues. Germline CDR1 SEHNR, CDR2 FQNEAQ (reference sequence). J was trimmed by 8 bases and V by 0 bases; bases with no gene match: 4. The CDR3: CASSLAQGLADEQFL. DNA for the CDR3: TGTGCCAGCAGCTTAGCGCAAGGACTAGCGGATGAGCAGTTCTTA.